Each of the 10 T cell receptor beta chains below was sequenced from the same sample in a study of OX40 agonist ivuxolimab in advanced cancers. Generated by immunoSEQ multiplex PCR, the TCRdb table keeps only in-frame clones and is missing some. The sample consists of some 85,000 clones, about 90% of them appearing once. The sample in question was CD4+ or CD8+ T cells sorted from blood, obtained in a trial of the OX40 agonist ivuxolimab. These receptors originate from an adult with an advanced solid tumor such as melanoma, head and neck, liver or kidney cancer.

The chain employs TRBV4-2 and TRBJ2-1; D is possibly TRBD1 (7 bases). Per the germline V gene, CDR1 is LGHNA and CDR2 is YNFKEQ. Trimming removed 0 bases from V and 9 bases from J, with 18 bases in between. The length of the CDR3 is 16 residues. CDR3 in DNA: TGTGCCAGCAGCCAAGAGATGGTCGCCCAGGGGGGTGAGCAGTTCTTC. The encoded protein is CASSQEMVAQGGEQFF.

The rearrangement joins TRBV5-1 to TRBJ1-1; the D gene is possibly TRBD1 (5 bases). CDR3 length: 13 amino acids. Trimming shortened V by 4 bases and J by 5 bases, and 12 bases separated the two germline ends. Germline CDR1 and CDR2: SGHRS and YFSETQ. The CDR3 bases are TGCGCCAGCAGCACCGGGGCGAATACTGAAGCTTTCTTT. Protein sequence: CASSTGANTEAFF. Looking up the rest from reference TRBV5-1 and TRBJ1-1 gives the full variable domain: KAGVTQTPRYLIKTRGQQVTLSCSPISGHRSVSWYQQTPGQGLQFLFEYFSETQRNKGNFPGRFSGRQFSNSRSEMNVSTLELGDSALYLCASSTGANTEAFFGQGTRLTVV.

J is TRBJ1-1 and V is TRBV7-2; 9 nucleotides agree with TRBD1. The CDR3 covers 15 residues. The V gene end was trimmed by 5 bases and the J gene end by 0 bases; junction bases not matched to a gene: 4. Looked up from germline, CDR1 is SGHTA and CDR2 is FQGNSA. As DNA, the CDR3 is TGTGCCAGCAGCGAGGGACAGGGAATGAACACTGAAGCTTTCTTT. It encodes CASSEGQGMNTEAFF.

CDR3 sequence: CASSLSGRQPQHF. DNA of the CDR3: TGTGCCAGCAGTTTATCAGGGCGCCAGCCCCAGCATTTT. This chain uses TRBV28 with TRBJ1-5; perhaps TRBD1 as D (5 bases). Looked up from germline, CDR1 is MDHEN and CDR2 is SYDVKM. The CDR3 extends over 13 amino acids. V lost 1 base and J lost 7, with 8 bases in between.

The rearrangement uses TRBV28 and TRBJ2-1; 16 bases are a match to TRBD2. This CDR3 is 18 amino acids long. Germline V lookup: CDR1 MDHEN, CDR2 SYDVKM. V lost 4 bases to trimming and J lost 9 bases; unmatched junction nucleotides: 12. The CDR3 sequence: CASSSHGGTSGRAGEQFF. The CDR3 region has the DNA TGTGCCAGCAGTTCCCATGGGGGGACTAGCGGGAGGGCGGGTGAGCAGTTCTTC.

This clone is a singleton in its sample. CDR3 protein: CASSTQTGTNQQGEQFF. As DNA, the CDR3 is TGTGCCAGTAGTACACAAACCGGGACAAATCAGCAGGGTGAGCAGTTCTTC. The V gene is TRBV19, the J gene TRBJ2-1; possible D gene TRBD1, 6 bases. Germline CDR1 and CDR2: LNHDA and SQIVND (reference sequence). V was shortened by 4 bases and J by 9 bases, with 25 bases between the two germline ends. This CDR3 comprises 17 residues.

The chain couples TRBV18 to TRBJ2-1; D remains ambiguous. V lost 1 base, J lost 7 bases, and 8 bases lay in between. The CDR3 consists of 13 residues. Germline CDR1 is KGHSH and CDR2 is LQKENI. In DNA, the CDR3 is TGTGCCAGCTCACCACAAACGGAAAATGAGCAGTTCTTC. It is translated as CASSPQTENEQFF.

J is TRBJ1-4 and V is TRBV5-1; 7 positions match TRBD1. Germline loops: CDR1 SGHRS, CDR2 YFSETQ. Trimming cost V 0 bases and J 6 bases; bases outside gene matches: 8. The CDR3 contains 16 residues. The CDR3 sequence is CASSLAKGGGDEKLFF. CDR3 DNA sequence: TGCGCCAGCAGCTTGGCCAAAGGGGGCGGGGATGAAAAACTGTTTTTT.

V usage is TRBV6-1 and J usage is TRBJ1-5; D might be TRBD1 (5 bases). This CDR3 has 14 residues. Germline V CDR1 and CDR2: MNHNS, SASEGT. V lost 4 bases to trimming and J lost 4 bases, with 11 bases between them. The CDR3 is CASSAGRINQPQHF. CDR3 DNA sequence: TGTGCCAGCAGTGCGGGACGGATAAATCAGCCCCAGCATTTT.

The chain carries TRBV7-2 and TRBJ2-1; 8 bases agree with TRBD2. V shed 5 bases, J shed 0 bases, and the junction held 6 bases outside the gene matches. This CDR3 is 16 amino acids long. Germline lookup yields CDR1 SGHTA and CDR2 FQGNSA. The CDR3 here is CASSQFSGVSYNEQFF. As DNA, the CDR3 is TGTGCCAGCAGCCAGTTTAGCGGGGTCTCCTACAATGAGCAGTTCTTC.